What follows describes a single TCR beta chain. Noted treatment: some 19 received Ad26.COV2.S at low or high dose, single or two shots; a few received placebo; per-sample allocation not given. Sampling happened 63 days after the first vaccine or placebo injection. Wuhan-strain spike was delivered by a replication-incompetent Ad26 vector. The sample belongs to a study of Ad26.COV2.S vaccination and SARS-CoV-2 variants. Study context: Ad26.COV2.S shots went into the muscle once or twice, 56 days apart.

The repertoire was sequenced with immunoSEQ multiplex PCR; TCRdb's copy has only in-frame clones and lacks some. This table holds hundreds of thousands of clones, around 89% found once. Trimming cost V 3 bases and J 4 bases; bases outside gene matches: 6. Germline V gene lookup returns CDR1 DFQATT and CDR2 SNEGSKA (reference sequence). The CDR3 is 14 residues long. The source material was peripheral blood, sampled in a trial of Ad26.COV2.S vaccine versus placebo. This receptor was identified in a person aged 18-60 years who received the Ad26.COV2.S COVID-19 vaccine or a placebo. V gene TRBV20-1 combines with J gene TRBJ1-2, with 9 bases fitting TRBD1. CDR3 protein: CSASTGGAGYGYTF. The CDR3 nucleotides are TGCAGTGCTAGTACAGGGGGCGCAGGCTATGGCTACACCTTC.